Below, 10 T cell receptor beta chains from the same sample are listed, as sequenced in a study of shared clonotypes between healthy human individuals. Measured with immunoSEQ multiplex PCR; TCRdb has only the in-frame clones, and not every one. In the table there are roughly 2,000,000 clones, less than 95% of which are singletons. Positive CCR7 selection of CD45RO-negative cells yielded the naive CD8 cells, and terminally differentiated effector memory CD45RA+ cells were excluded. The sequenced sample was naive CD8+ T cells sorted from blood. The receptors here all came from a man aged 18 to 35 in good health.

The chain couples TRBV4-1 to TRBJ1-1; D is ambiguous. CDR1 and CDR2 from the germline V gene are MGHRA and YSYEKL. V shed 4 bases and J shed 1 base, with 7 bases lying between them. This CDR3 comprises 13 residues. CDR3 sequence: CASSPTANTEAFF. CDR3 DNA sequence: TGCGCCAGCAGCCCAACAGCGAACACTGAAGCTTTCTTT.

As regards this clone: Its ends do not fully match the called genes, so a read error is possible. The gene calls are TRBV11-2 and TRBJ2-7; 12 bases are a match to TRBD1. CDR3 size: 14 residues. CDR1 and CDR2 (germline): SGHAT, FQNNGV. Here the CDR3 DNA reads TGTGCCAGCCGCTTCGGGACAGGGGGCTTCGAGCAGTACTTC. Translated, it gives CASRFGTGGFEQYF.

J is TRBJ2-2 and V is TRBV27; D could derive from TRBD1 or TRBD2 (6 bases each). Germline V gene lookup returns CDR1 MNHEY and CDR2 SMNVEV (reference sequence). Trimming removed 6 bases at V and 3 bases at J, with 11 bases between. CDR3 length: 14 residues. Here the CDR3 DNA reads TGTGCCAGCAGGGAGGGGGGTTACACCGGGGAGCTGTTTTTT. Encoded protein: CASREGGYTGELFF.

This chain uses TRBV7-9 with TRBJ1-1; no definite D call. Germline CDR1 SEHNR, CDR2 FQNEAQ (reference sequence). The CDR3 is 15 amino acids. V lost 0 bases, J lost 3 bases, and 11 bases lay in between. The CDR3 loop is CASSLASGRDTEAFF. In nucleotides, the CDR3 is TGTGCCAGCAGCTTAGCGTCAGGAAGGGACACTGAAGCTTTCTTT.

The genes are TRBV9 and TRBJ2-3; D possibly corresponds to TRBD2 (6 bases). The CDR3 is made up of 17 amino acids. The germline V gene has CDR1 SGDLS and CDR2 YYNGEE. V was cut by 6 bases and J by 0 bases, with 20 bases left in between. CDR3 nucleotide sequence: TGTGCCAGCACCCCGGGGTGGGGGGAGGTTAGCACAGATACGCAGTATTTT. Translating it yields CASTPGWGEVSTDTQYF.

The chain links TRBV11-2 to TRBJ1-1; no clear D. CDR3 length: 13 residues. CDR1 and CDR2 (germline): SGHAT, FQNNGV. The V gene lost 2 bases and the J gene lost 6 bases, with 10 bases spanning the gap. The CDR3 DNA reads as TGTGCCAGCAGCTTACAGTCCCTCCCTGAAGCTTTCTTT. The encoded protein is CASSLQSLPEAFF.

CDR3 region: CASSFGREVETGELFF. The DNA for the CDR3 is TGTGCCAGCAGCTTCGGCAGGGAAGTAGAAACCGGGGAGCTGTTTTTT. The chain has TRBV5-4 and TRBJ2-2, with a tentative D call TRBD1 (5 bases). The CDR3 spans 16 residues. The germline gives CDR1 SGHNT, CDR2 YYREEE (reference sequence). The V and J ends lost 2 bases and 5 bases respectively, with 16 bases between them.

This rearrangement joins TRBV13 to TRBJ2-7; 7 positions match TRBD2. The junction had 17 bases not matched to a gene; V was cut back by 0 bases and J by 3 bases. The CDR3 totals 19 residues. The V gene's germline CDR1 is PRHDT and CDR2 FYEKMQ (reference sequence). In DNA form, the CDR3 reads TGTGCCAGCAGCTTAGGTAGGGAGGGGCAGAAAACTGGAAACTACGAGCAGTACTTC. Protein: CASSLGREGQKTGNYEQYF.

The chain uses TRBV10-1 and TRBJ2-1; D remains ambiguous. CDR3 size: 17 residues. V lost 3 bases to trimming and J lost 4 bases, with 19 bases between them. The germline CDR1 and CDR2 sequences are WNHNN and SYGVQD (reference sequence). For the CDR3, the DNA is TGCGCCAGCAGTGATAATAAGGAGATGACCCTTTACAATGAGCAGTTCTTC. Its protein product is CASSDNKEMTLYNEQFF.

The chain carries TRBV5-1 and TRBJ1-2, with a possible D match to TRBD1 (5 bases). Trimming removed 2 bases at V and 8 bases at J, with 19 bases between. The CDR3 runs 15 residues. Germline loops: CDR1 SGHRS, CDR2 YFSETQ. The chain's CDR3 is CASSFDQGMGNGYTF. The CDR3 nucleotides are TGCGCCAGCAGCTTCGATCAGGGAATGGGGAACGGCTACACCTTC.